These 25 T cell receptor beta chains share one sample of origin, sequenced in a study of blood T cell repertoires in COVID-19. Method: immunoSEQ multiplex PCR; TCRdb's copy keeps in-frame clones and lacks some. The table includes about 180,000 clones, about 79% detected once. Sequenced sample: peripheral blood. These receptors all come from a woman aged 70-85 years with acute or convalescent COVID-19.

The gene calls are TRBV7-2 and TRBJ1-1, with 7 bases identical to TRBD1. Germline assignment: CDR1 SGHTA and CDR2 FQGNSA. The CDR3 totals 15 residues. V was clipped by 3 bases and J by 4 bases; unmatched bases: 8. Here the CDR3 reads CASSFVSGGLTEAFF. In nucleotides, the CDR3 is TGTGCCAGCAGCTTTGTATCAGGGGGGCTCACTGAAGCTTTCTTT. The full variable domain, its missing parts supplied by reference TRBV7-2 and TRBJ1-1, is GAGVSQSPSNKVTEKGKDVELRCDPISGHTALYWYRQSLGQGLEFLIYFQGNSAPDKSGLPSDRFSAERTGGSVSTLTIQRTQQEDSAVYLCASSFVSGGLTEAFFGQGTRLTVV.

At least ten counts were recorded for this clone. The chain employs TRBV5-6 and TRBJ1-6; tentative D call: TRBD1 (6 bases). The CDR3 runs to 14 residues. Trimming took 2 bases from V and 10 from J, leaving 13 bases between them. Germline V gene sequence: CDR1 SGHDT, CDR2 YYEEEE. CDR3 amino acids: CASSFRDTRSPLHF. The CDR3, as DNA: TGTGCCAGCAGCTTCCGGGACACACGATCACCCCTCCACTTT.

Of note for this clone: Other DNA sequences in this specimen translate into the identical CDR3. DNA of the CDR3: TGCGCCAGCAGCTTGTTGCAGGGGGCCATCGGGGAGCTGTTTTTT. As protein: CASSLLQGAIGELFF. The chain employs TRBV5-1 and TRBJ2-2; 8 bases are shared with TRBD1. Per germline, CDR1 SGHRS and CDR2 YFSETQ. V lost 1 base and J lost 7; bases outside the gene matches: 6. The CDR3 is 15 residues long.

Worth noting for this clone: Other DNA sequences in this sample translate to the same CDR3. The chain has TRBV6-5 and TRBJ2-2; no definite D call. With 2 bases removed from V and 2 bases from J, the gap between germline ends came to 3 bases. This CDR3 spans 13 amino acids. From germline, CDR1 is MNHEY and CDR2 SVGAGI. The CDR3 region is CASSYQNTGELFF. CDR3 DNA sequence: TGTGCCAGCAGTTACCAAAACACCGGGGAGCTGTTTTTT.

The V and J genes are TRBV4-1 and TRBJ2-1; 11 positions match TRBD2. Per the germline V gene, CDR1 is MGHRA and CDR2 is YSYEKL. The V segment lost 2 bases and the J segment 4 bases; nucleotides outside the gene matches: 4. The CDR3 has 16 residues. CDR3 loop: CASSQLAGGFYNEQFF. The DNA of the CDR3 is TGCGCCAGCAGCCAATTAGCGGGAGGGTTTTACAATGAGCAGTTCTTC.

The chain is built from TRBV10-3 and TRBJ2-5; 10 nucleotides line up with TRBD2. CDR1 is ENHRY and CDR2 is SYGVKD in the germline V gene. The length of the CDR3 is 15 residues. The J segment lost 1 base and the V segment lost 10 bases, leaving 9 bases of the junction unmatched. CDR3 residues: CASSPSGRIQETQYF. CDR3 DNA: TGTGCCAGTTCCCCTAGCGGGAGAATCCAAGAGACCCAGTACTTC.

The V call is TRBV29-1, the J call TRBJ1-1, with D uncertain. Germline V CDR1 and CDR2: SQVTM, ANQGSEA. The V and J ends lost 4 bases and 2 bases respectively, with 8 bases between them. The CDR3 runs to 12 residues. CDR3 bases: TGCAGCGTTGGACAAAGAAACACTGAAGCTTTCTTT. This translates into CSVGQRNTEAFF.

The CDR3: CASSAEGAPNEKLFF. The CDR3 DNA follows: TGTGCCAGCAGCGCCGAGGGGGCCCCTAATGAAAAACTGTTTTTT. The genes are TRBV6-4 and TRBJ1-4, with 7 nucleotides matching TRBD1. The CDR3 has 15 residues. From germline, CDR1 is MRHNA and CDR2 SNTAGT. Losses at the gene ends were 6 bases for V and 3 bases for J; bases not matched to a gene: 7.

Only a few counts were recorded for this clone. V is TRBV2 and J is TRBJ1-1, with TRBD1 identical over 8 bases. CDR1 and CDR2 (germline): SNHLY, FYNNEI. CDR3 length equals 14 residues. With 4 bases clipped from V and 4 bases from J, the junction kept 5 bases outside the gene matches. The CDR3 DNA sequence: TGTGCCAGCAGTGCCGTAACAGGGGGCACTGAAGCTTTCTTT. This translates into CASSAVTGGTEAFF.

The rearrangement links TRBV18 to TRBJ1-1, with D hard to call. The CDR3 has 13 amino acids. Looked up from germline, CDR1 is KGHSH and CDR2 is LQKENI. Trimming removed 3 bases at V and 4 bases at J, with 9 bases between. The CDR3 here is CASSPQRGTEAFF. CDR3 DNA: TGTGCCAGCTCACCTCAGCGGGGCACTGAAGCTTTCTTT.

V usage is TRBV30 and J usage is TRBJ1-4; D is perhaps TRBD1 (6 bases). The CDR3 has 14 residues. The ends were cut back, 3 bases at V and 6 bases at J, with 14 bases in the middle. The germline gives CDR1 GTSNPN, CDR2 SVGIG (reference sequence). The CDR3 DNA follows: TGTGCCTGGAGGATACAGGGTCGCTATGAAAAACTGTTTTTT. Its protein product is CAWRIQGRYEKLFF.

This clone was seen a single time. The chain recombines TRBV6-7 with TRBJ2-3, with 9 bases that match TRBD1. TRBV6-7 is marked as an open reading frame, function uncertain. This CDR3 has 19 amino acids. J gave up 2 bases and V 5 bases, and 17 bases lay outside the gene matches. CDR3 region: CASSAECTQGAGATDTQYF. In nucleotides, the CDR3 is TGTGCCAGCAGTGCCGAATGTACACAGGGGGCGGGAGCCACAGATACGCAGTATTTT.

This clone was recorded a few times. The chain links TRBV28 to TRBJ1-1; perhaps TRBD1 as D (6 bases). The CDR3 is 16 amino acids. Germline CDR1 MDHEN, CDR2 SYDVKM. Trimming took 8 bases from V and 0 from J, leaving 19 bases between them. The CDR3 here is CASSIGGKPVNTEAFF. The CDR3 nucleotides are TGTGCCAGCTCCATAGGGGGAAAGCCCGTGAACACTGAAGCTTTCTTT.

The chain has TRBV6-1 and TRBJ1-3; D uncertain. CDR3 length: 13 amino acids. The germline gives CDR1 MNHNS, CDR2 SASEGT. V was clipped by 0 bases and J by 7 bases, with 7 bases between them. The CDR3 coding sequence is TGTGCCAGCAGTGAAGCCCTGTTGAACACCATATATTTT. Protein product: CASSEALLNTIYF.

This clone has only one observation. The chain carries TRBV2 and TRBJ1-5; 8 bases align to TRBD1. Germline loops: CDR1 SNHLY, CDR2 FYNNEI. The V and J ends lost 7 bases and 7 bases, in that order; junction bases with no gene match: 6. This CDR3 has 13 amino acids. As DNA, the CDR3 is TGTGCCAGCAAAGGACAGGGCGGACAGCCCCAGCATTTT. It encodes CASKGQGGQPQHF. The full variable domain, its missing parts supplied by reference TRBV2 and TRBJ1-5, is EPEVTQTPSHQVTQMGQEVILRCVPISNHLYFYWYRQILGQKVEFLVSFYNNEISEKSEIFDDQFSVERPDGSNFTLKIRSTKLEDSAMYFCASKGQGGQPQHFGDGTRLSIL.

The rearrangement links TRBV5-1 to TRBJ2-5; tentative D call: TRBD1 (6 bases). CDR1 is SGHRS, CDR2 YFSETQ, per germline. Trimming left V 0 bases short and J 5 bases short, with 14 bases between. The CDR3 has 15 amino acids. The DNA for the CDR3 is TGCGCCAGCAGCTTGGTATCCCAGGGGCCGGAGACCCAGTACTTC. Its translation: CASSLVSQGPETQYF.

This chain uses TRBV13 with TRBJ1-2; the match to TRBD1 covers 12 bases. This CDR3 has 14 residues. Germline assignment: CDR1 PRHDT and CDR2 FYEKMQ (reference sequence). V lost 5 bases, J lost 4 bases, and 2 bases stayed unmatched. CDR3 protein: CASSRGQGAYGYTF. The CDR3 coding sequence is TGTGCCAGCAGCCGGGGACAGGGGGCCTATGGCTACACCTTC.

The chain is built from TRBV5-1 and TRBJ2-2, with D possibly being TRBD1 (8 bases). This CDR3 comprises 15 residues. The germline V gene encodes CDR1 SGHRS and CDR2 YFSETQ. V lost 5 bases to trimming and J lost 5 bases, with 16 bases between them. DNA of the CDR3: TGCGCCAGCAGTACAACAGGGGGAGGGACCGGGGAGCTGTTTTTT. It specifies CASSTTGGGTGELFF.

The gene calls are TRBV10-1 and TRBJ2-5, with D possibly TRBD2 on 6 matching bases. Germline V CDR1 and CDR2: WNHNN, SYGVQD (reference sequence). This CDR3 region has 17 residues. The V end was cut by 1 base, the J end by 2 bases, with 17 bases between. CDR3 region: CASSEFGLANTQETQYF. DNA of the CDR3: TGCGCCAGCAGTGAGTTCGGTCTAGCGAACACGCAAGAGACCCAGTACTTC.

This clone was observed a handful of times. V gene TRBV7-9 combines with J gene TRBJ1-2; no firm D call. CDR1 and CDR2 (germline): SEHNR, FQNEAQ (reference sequence). The CDR3 is 13 residues long. V was cut by 8 bases and J by 3 bases, with 13 bases left in between. CDR3 residues: CASPNLSDYGYTF. As DNA, the CDR3 is TGTGCCAGCCCCAATTTGTCCGACTATGGCTACACCTTC.

The gene calls are TRBV15 and TRBJ1-4, with 7 bases identical to TRBD1. Germline values: CDR1 LNHNV, CDR2 YYDKDF (reference sequence). V was pared by 0 bases and J by 8 bases, with 15 bases of the junction left unmatched. The CDR3 contains 18 residues. In DNA form, the CDR3 reads TGTGCCACCAGCAGAGATTATGGCGGGACAGCGCGGCGAGAAAAACTGTTTTTT. Protein sequence: CATSRDYGGTARREKLFF.

J is TRBJ1-1 and V is TRBV3-1 (or the pseudogene TRBV3-2); 9 nucleotides match TRBD1. The CDR3 runs 16 residues. Trimming removed 3 bases from V and 4 bases from J; junction bases left unmatched: 9. The germline CDR1 and CDR2 sequences are LGHDT and YNNKEL (reference sequence). CDR3 sequence reads: CASSQVTGGSGTEAFF. CDR3 bases: TGTGCCAGCAGCCAGGTCACAGGGGGCAGCGGCACTGAAGCTTTCTTT.

This chain connects TRBV2 to TRBJ1-4; D is unclear. The CDR3 is 11 residues long. The germline V and J ends were trimmed by 7 bases and 7 bases, with 7 bases remaining between them. Germline assignment: CDR1 SNHLY and CDR2 FYNNEI. The CDR3 region has the DNA TGTGCCAGCACTAGACCTGAAAAACTGTTTTTT. As protein: CASTRPEKLFF.

The CDR3: CASSLFTGGEEKLFF. The CDR3 nucleotides read TGCGCCAGCAGCTTGTTCACAGGGGGCGAGGAAAAACTGTTTTTT. This rearrangement joins TRBV5-1 to TRBJ1-4, with 9 bases lining up with TRBD1. With V trimmed by 1 base and J by 8 bases, 6 bases remained unmatched. The CDR3 loop spans 15 amino acids. Germline V gives CDR1 SGHRS, CDR2 YFSETQ.

The sample holds one count of this clone. J is TRBJ1-1 and V is TRBV3-1 (or the pseudogene TRBV3-2), with D uncertain. Germline V CDR1 and CDR2: LGHDT, YNNKEL (reference sequence). With 0 bases removed from V and 5 bases from J, the gap between germline ends came to 7 bases. This CDR3 is 13 amino acids long. CDR3 DNA: TGTGCCAGCAGCCAAGAGCGCAGGACTGAAGCTTTCTTT. The encoded protein is CASSQERRTEAFF.